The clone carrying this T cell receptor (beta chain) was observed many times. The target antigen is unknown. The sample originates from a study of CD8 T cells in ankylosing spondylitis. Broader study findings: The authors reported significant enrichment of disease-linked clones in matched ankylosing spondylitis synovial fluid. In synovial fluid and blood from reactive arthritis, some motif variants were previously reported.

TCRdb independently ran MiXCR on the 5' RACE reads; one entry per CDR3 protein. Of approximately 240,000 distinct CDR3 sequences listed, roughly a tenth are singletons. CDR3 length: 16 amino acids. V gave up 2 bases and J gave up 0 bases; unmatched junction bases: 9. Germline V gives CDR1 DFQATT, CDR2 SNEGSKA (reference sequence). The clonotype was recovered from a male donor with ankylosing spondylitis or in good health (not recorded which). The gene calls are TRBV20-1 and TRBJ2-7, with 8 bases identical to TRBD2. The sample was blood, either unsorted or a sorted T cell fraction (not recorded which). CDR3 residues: CSARLLAGPFSYEQYF. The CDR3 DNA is TGCAGTGCTAGACTCCTAGCGGGTCCTTTCTCCTACGAGCAGTACTTC.